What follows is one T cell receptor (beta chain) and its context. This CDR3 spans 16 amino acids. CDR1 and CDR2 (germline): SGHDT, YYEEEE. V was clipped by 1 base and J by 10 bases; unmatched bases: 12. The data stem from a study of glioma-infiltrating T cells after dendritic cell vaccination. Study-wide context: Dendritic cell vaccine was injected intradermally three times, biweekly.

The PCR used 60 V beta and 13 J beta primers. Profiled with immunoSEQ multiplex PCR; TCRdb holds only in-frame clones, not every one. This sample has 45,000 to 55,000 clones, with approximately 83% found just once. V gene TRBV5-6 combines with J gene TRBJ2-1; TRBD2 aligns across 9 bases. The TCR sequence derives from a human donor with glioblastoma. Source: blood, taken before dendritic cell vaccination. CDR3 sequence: CASSLIAGGRNREQFF. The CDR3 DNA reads TGTGCCAGCAGCTTGATCGCGGGAGGGCGAAATCGAGAGCAGTTCTTC. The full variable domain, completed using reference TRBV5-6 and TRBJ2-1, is DAGVTQSPTHLIKTRGQQVTLRCSPKSGHDTVSWYQQALGQGPQFIFQYYEEEERQRGNFPDRFSGHQFPNYSSELNVNALLLGDSALYLCASSLIAGGRNREQFFGPGTRLTVL.